This T cell receptor beta chain appears in the sequencing data of a study of CD8 T cells in ankylosing spondylitis. Study observations and caveats: Significant enrichment of disease-linked clones was reported in matched ankylosing spondylitis synovial fluid.

There are a few counts of this clonotype. Its antigen is as yet unknown. Deletions cut 3 bases from V and 2 bases from J, with 15 bases between. The germline gives CDR1 LGHDT, CDR2 YNNKEL (reference sequence). The CDR3 totals 16 residues. TCRdb fed the 5' RACE reads into MiXCR, producing one record per CDR3 protein. Of around 23,000 distinct CDR3 sequences in the sample, about a sixth were seen once. The chain carries TRBV3-1 and TRBJ2-3; tentatively, D is TRBD2 (6 bases). The sample consisted of blood. The receptor's source is a male donor with ankylosing spondylitis or in good health (not recorded which). The DNA for the CDR3 is TGTGCCAGCAGCCAGTCCCCGGGACTTTCCACAGATACGCAGTATTTT. This translates into CASSQSPGLSTDTQYF.